These 22 T cell receptor beta chains originate from one sample sequenced in a study of shared clonotypes between healthy human individuals. Only CD45RO-negative cells positively selected for CCR7 counted as naive CD8 cells, so terminally differentiated effector memory CD45RA+ cells were excluded. Profiled with immunoSEQ multiplex PCR; TCRdb holds only in-frame clones, not every one. The sample consists of around 2,100,000 clones, about 95% of them appearing once. Sequencing input: naive CD8+ T cells sorted from blood. The receptors stem from a man between 18 and 29 years old in good health.

The chain joins TRBV4-3 to TRBJ2-7; 10 bases are a match to TRBD2. The CDR3 sequence is 16 residues long. CDR1 LGHNA and CDR2 YSLEER come from the germline V gene. V shed 0 bases, J shed 4 bases, and the junction held 6 bases outside the gene matches. The DNA for the CDR3 is TGCGCCAGCAGCCAAGAATTTACGACTAGCGGGTACGAGCAGTACTTC. Translated: CASSQEFTTSGYEQYF.

The chain links TRBV7-8 to TRBJ2-7, with 7 bases matching TRBD2. The germline V gene has CDR1 SGHVS and CDR2 FQNEAQ. The J segment lost 2 bases and the V segment lost 2 bases, leaving 6 bases of the junction unmatched. CDR3 size: 15 residues. The CDR3 protein is CASSLIREDPYEQYF. Written as DNA, the CDR3 is TGTGCCAGCAGCTTAATCCGGGAGGACCCCTACGAGCAGTACTTC.

The chain joins TRBV4-1 to TRBJ2-3; D is unresolved. Germline V gene data show CDR1 as MGHRA and CDR2 as YSYEKL. Trimming shortened V by 4 bases and J by 0 bases, and 11 bases separated the two germline ends. The CDR3 runs 15 residues. This CDR3 is CASSPLTRSTDTQYF. The CDR3 nucleotides are TGCGCCAGCAGCCCCCTGACGCGGAGCACAGATACGCAGTATTTT.

The CDR3 DNA sequence: TGTGCCAGCAGCTTTTTAGGGGACATTTACGAGCAGTACTTC. Amino acid sequence: CASSFLGDIYEQYF. The chain uses TRBV11-1 and TRBJ2-7, with a weak D call TRBD1 (6 bases). CDR1 SGHAT and CDR2 FQDESV come from the germline V gene (reference sequence). The ends were cut back, 3 bases at V and 4 bases at J, with 13 bases in the middle. This CDR3 comprises 14 residues.

V usage is TRBV6-1 and J usage is TRBJ2-1, with a weak D call TRBD2 (7 bases). In germline, CDR1 is MNHNS, CDR2 SASEGT. The V and J ends lost 2 bases and 5 bases respectively, with 16 bases between them. This CDR3 contains 16 residues. The CDR3 sequence is CASSELRGGHDNEQFF. In DNA form, the CDR3 reads TGTGCCAGCAGTGAACTTCGCGGGGGACACGACAATGAGCAGTTCTTC.

The chain recombines TRBV27 with TRBJ2-7; the D gene is possibly TRBD1 (6 bases). The length of the CDR3 is 14 residues. Germline loops: CDR1 MNHEY, CDR2 SMNVEV (reference sequence). Trimming pared 5 bases from V and 6 bases from J, leaving 17 bases between. The CDR3 DNA reads as TGTGCCAGCAGTCATCGACAGGCAACGGGCGAGCAGTACTTC. It is translated as CASSHRQATGEQYF.

Only a few counts were recorded for this clone. The V call is TRBV2, the J call TRBJ1-5; no firm D call. Deletions cut 0 bases from V and 5 bases from J, with 14 bases between. The CDR3 runs to 16 residues. Germline CDR1 and CDR2: SNHLY and FYNNEI. CDR3 loop: CASSEAADLTYQPQHF. DNA of the CDR3: TGTGCCAGCAGTGAAGCGGCCGATCTAACTTATCAGCCCCAGCATTTT.

V gene TRBV27 combines with J gene TRBJ2-7, with a weak D call TRBD1 (5 bases). The CDR3 loop spans 13 amino acids. Trimming removed 6 bases from V and 7 bases from J, with 16 bases in between. Germline-derived CDR1 and CDR2 are MNHEY and SMNVEV (reference sequence). The CDR3 loop is CASSGFLPGEQYF. Written as DNA, the CDR3 is TGTGCCAGCAGCGGCTTCCTTCCAGGGGAGCAGTACTTC.

The chain uses TRBV11-2 and TRBJ1-2; weak D call: TRBD1 (6 bases). CDR1 is SGHAT, CDR2 FQNNGV, per germline. The ends were cut back, 3 bases at V and 3 bases at J, with 17 bases in the middle. The CDR3 runs to 16 residues. The CDR3 DNA reads as TGTGCCAGCAGCTTCTATAGACAGGCCCAGCACTATGGCTACACCTTC. This encodes CASSFYRQAQHYGYTF.

This chain connects TRBV29-1 to TRBJ1-6, with D possibly being TRBD1 (5 bases). The germline gives CDR1 SQVTM, CDR2 ANQGSEA. The CDR3 runs to 15 residues. Between the trimmed V and J ends, which lost 5 bases and 4 bases, there was a span of 15 bases. DNA for the CDR3: TGCAGCGTTTCTTTCGACAGCCCGTATAATTCACCCCTCCACTTT. Encoded protein: CSVSFDSPYNSPLHF.

The chain links TRBV7-9 to TRBJ2-3; 10 bases map to TRBD1. Germline trimming cut 5 bases from V and 6 bases from J; bases unmatched to any gene: 5. Germline V gene data show CDR1 as SEHNR and CDR2 as FQNEAQ (reference sequence). The CDR3 loop spans 14 amino acids. The CDR3 sequence is CASSPGQGLDTQYF. The CDR3 coding sequence is TGTGCCAGCAGCCCGGGACAGGGGTTGGATACGCAGTATTTT.

The chain uses TRBV9 and TRBJ2-3; 15 nucleotides agree with TRBD2. With V trimmed by 0 bases and J by 11 bases, 4 bases remained unmatched. Germline CDR1 SGDLS, CDR2 YYNGEE. This CDR3 has 15 amino acids. This CDR3 reads CASSVDGLAGGKQYF. CDR3 coding DNA: TGTGCCAGCAGCGTAGACGGACTAGCGGGGGGGAAGCAGTATTTT. Together with reference TRBV9 and TRBJ2-3, the CDR3 gives the full variable domain: DSGVTQTPKHLITATGQRVTLRCSPRSGDLSVYWYQQSLDQGLQFLIQYYNGEERAKGNILERFSAQQFPDLHSELNLSSLELGDSALYFCASSVDGLAGGKQYFGPGTRLTVL.

The genes are TRBV9 and TRBJ2-3; 10 bases match TRBD2. The V gene end was trimmed by 0 bases and the J gene end by 3 bases; junction bases not matched to a gene: 7. The CDR3 is 17 residues long. The germline V gene encodes CDR1 SGDLS and CDR2 YYNGEE. In nucleotides, the CDR3 is TGTGCCAGCAGCGTAGCGTCTAGCGGGAGTATGACAGATACGCAGTATTTT. This translates into CASSVASSGSMTDTQYF.

J is TRBJ2-1 and V is TRBV7-8; 13 bases are a match to TRBD2. V was clipped by 5 bases and J by 10 bases; unmatched bases: 5. The V gene's germline CDR1 is SGHVS and CDR2 FQNEAQ. The CDR3 runs 14 residues. CDR3 nucleotide sequence: TGTGCCAGCAGCAGACTAGCGGGAGGAGGCGAGCAGTTCTTC. Translating gives CASSRLAGGGEQFF. The full variable domain, rest sourced from reference TRBV7-8 and TRBJ2-1, is GAGVSQSPRYKVAKRGQDVALRCDPISGHVSLFWYQQALGQGPEFLTYFQNEAQLDKSGLPSDRFFAERPEGSVSTLKIQRTQQEDSAVYLCASSRLAGGGEQFFGPGTRLTVL.

The chain has TRBV2 and TRBJ1-2; 10 bases align to TRBD1. Looked up from germline, CDR1 is SNHLY and CDR2 is FYNNEI. The CDR3 is made up of 17 amino acids. Trimming took 8 bases from V and 2 from J; bases not matched to a gene: 14. The CDR3 DNA reads TGTGCCAGCTTCTGGAGTCGGGGGACAGGGGAAAACTATGGCTACACCTTC. This translates into CASFWSRGTGENYGYTF.

This sequence joins TRBV6-5 and TRBJ2-3; D not certain. Trimming took 3 bases from V and 3 from J, leaving 13 bases between them. This CDR3 has 15 amino acids. CDR1 is MNHEY and CDR2 is SVGAGI in the germline V gene. Here the CDR3 DNA reads TGTGCCAGCAGTTATCGGCAGGTCGGTACAGATACGCAGTATTTT. It encodes CASSYRQVGTDTQYF.

V gene TRBV6-1 combines with J gene TRBJ2-5, with D uncertain. The V gene lost 8 bases and the J gene lost 2 bases, with 12 bases spanning the gap. CDR1 is MNHNS, CDR2 SASEGT, per germline. There are 13 residues in the CDR3. The CDR3 DNA reads as TGTGCCAGCCGATACTACCCGCAAGAGACCCAGTACTTC. Its protein is CASRYYPQETQYF.

This clone was observed a few times. The same CDR3 arises from other DNA sequences in this sample as well. This chain uses TRBV28 with TRBJ1-1; no clear D gene. V lost 3 bases and J 0 bases, leaving 2 bases between the germline ends. This CDR3 has 12 amino acids. Germline values: CDR1 MDHEN, CDR2 SYDVKM. The CDR3 region is CASSLMNTEAFF. The CDR3 DNA is TGTGCCAGCAGTTTGATGAACACTGAAGCTTTCTTT.

The rearrangement uses TRBV7-9 and TRBJ2-5; TRBD1 aligns across 12 bases. The CDR3 extends over 15 amino acids. CDR1 SEHNR and CDR2 FQNEAQ come from the germline V gene (reference sequence). J gave up 7 bases and V 5 bases, and 8 bases lay outside the gene matches. CDR3 in amino acids: CASSPPGQGAWTQYF. The CDR3 nucleotides are TGTGCCAGCAGCCCTCCGGGACAGGGGGCGTGGACCCAGTACTTC.

This chain connects TRBV6-5 to TRBJ2-7; TRBD2 matches 7 bases. Germline V gene sequence: CDR1 MNHEY, CDR2 SVGAGI. Trimming removed 4 bases from V and 2 bases from J; junction bases left unmatched: 11. CDR3 size: 16 residues. The CDR3 region has the DNA TGTGCCAGCAGTTTATCCTTGCGGGGGTTGACCTACGAGCAGTACTTC. Its translation is CASSLSLRGLTYEQYF.

This chain links TRBV30 with TRBJ2-4; 8 bases map to TRBD2. The CDR3 extends over 13 amino acids. The V segment lost 2 bases and the J segment 7 bases; nucleotides outside the gene matches: 4. Germline CDR1 and CDR2: GTSNPN and SVGIG (reference sequence). Here the CDR3 reads CAWSIAGGNIQYF. For the CDR3, the DNA is TGTGCCTGGAGTATCGCGGGAGGTAACATTCAGTACTTC. Complete variable domain (other parts from reference TRBV30 and TRBJ2-4): SQTIHQWPATLVQPVGSPLSLECTVEGTSNPNLYWYRQAAGRGLQLLFYSVGIGQISSEVPQNLSASRPQDRQFILSSKKLLLSDSGFYLCAWSIAGGNIQYFGAGTRLSVL.

Here the CDR3 reads CASGWAEGYTF. The CDR3 DNA sequence: TGTGCCAGCGGATGGGCGGAGGGCTACACCTTC. V usage is TRBV6-1 and J usage is TRBJ1-2; D call uncertain. The CDR3 is made up of 11 amino acids. The germline V gene has CDR1 MNHNS and CDR2 SASEGT. V lost 8 bases and J lost 8, with 12 bases in between.